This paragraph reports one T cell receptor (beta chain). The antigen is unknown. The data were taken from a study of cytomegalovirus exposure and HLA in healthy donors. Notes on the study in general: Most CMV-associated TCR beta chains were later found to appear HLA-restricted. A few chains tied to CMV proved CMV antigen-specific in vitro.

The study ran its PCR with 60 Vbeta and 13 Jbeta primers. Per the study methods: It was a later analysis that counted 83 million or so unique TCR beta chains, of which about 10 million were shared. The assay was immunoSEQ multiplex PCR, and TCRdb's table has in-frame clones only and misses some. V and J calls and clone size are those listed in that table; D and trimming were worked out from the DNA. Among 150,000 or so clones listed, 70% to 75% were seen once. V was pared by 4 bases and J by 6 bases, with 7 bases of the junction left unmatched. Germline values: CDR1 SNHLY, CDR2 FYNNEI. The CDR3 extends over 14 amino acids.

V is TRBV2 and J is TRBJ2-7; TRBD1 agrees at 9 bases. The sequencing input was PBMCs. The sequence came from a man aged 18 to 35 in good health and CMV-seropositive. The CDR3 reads CASSAGTGWGEQYV. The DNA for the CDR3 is TGTGCCAGCAGTGCGGGGACAGGGTGGGGCGAGCAGTACGTC.